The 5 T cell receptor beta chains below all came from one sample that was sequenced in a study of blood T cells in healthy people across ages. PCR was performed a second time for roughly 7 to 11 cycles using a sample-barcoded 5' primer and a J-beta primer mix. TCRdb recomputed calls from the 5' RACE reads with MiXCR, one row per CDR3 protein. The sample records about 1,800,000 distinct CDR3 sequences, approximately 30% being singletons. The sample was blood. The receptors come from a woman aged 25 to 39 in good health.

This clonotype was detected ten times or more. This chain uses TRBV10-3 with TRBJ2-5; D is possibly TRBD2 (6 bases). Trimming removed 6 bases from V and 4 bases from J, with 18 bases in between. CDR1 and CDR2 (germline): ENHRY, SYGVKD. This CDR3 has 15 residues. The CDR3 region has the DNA TGTGCCATCAGCGCCGGGACTGCACAAGGAGAGACCCAGTACTTC. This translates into CAISAGTAQGETQYF.

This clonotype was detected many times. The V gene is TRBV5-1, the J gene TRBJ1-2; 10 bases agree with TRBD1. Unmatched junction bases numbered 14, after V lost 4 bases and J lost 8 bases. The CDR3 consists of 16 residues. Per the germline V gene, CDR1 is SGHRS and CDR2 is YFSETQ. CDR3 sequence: CASSKSGTGAYHGYTF. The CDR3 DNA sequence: TGCGCCAGCAGCAAATCCGGGACAGGGGCTTATCACGGCTACACCTTC.

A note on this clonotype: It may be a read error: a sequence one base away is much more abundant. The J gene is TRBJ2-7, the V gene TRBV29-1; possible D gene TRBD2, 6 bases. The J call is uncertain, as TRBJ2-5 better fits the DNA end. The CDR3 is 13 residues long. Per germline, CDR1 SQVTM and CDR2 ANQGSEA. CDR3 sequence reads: CSCMGTRGETQYF. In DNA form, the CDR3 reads TGCAGCTGTATGGGTACGCGGGGAGAGACCCAGTACTTC.

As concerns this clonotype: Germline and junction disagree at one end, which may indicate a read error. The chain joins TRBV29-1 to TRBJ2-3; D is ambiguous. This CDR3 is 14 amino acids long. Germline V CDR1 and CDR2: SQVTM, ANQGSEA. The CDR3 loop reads CSVVRTPLADTRYF. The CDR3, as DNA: TGCAGCGTTGTTAGGACCCCCCTGGCAGATACGCGGTATTTT.

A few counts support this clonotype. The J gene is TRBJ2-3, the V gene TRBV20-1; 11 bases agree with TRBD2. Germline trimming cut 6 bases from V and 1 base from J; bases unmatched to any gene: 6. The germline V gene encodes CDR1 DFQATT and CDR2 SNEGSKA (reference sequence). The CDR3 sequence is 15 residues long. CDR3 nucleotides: TGCAGTGCCGGCTTGACTAGCGGGGGCACAGATACGCAGTATTTT. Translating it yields CSAGLTSGGTDTQYF.